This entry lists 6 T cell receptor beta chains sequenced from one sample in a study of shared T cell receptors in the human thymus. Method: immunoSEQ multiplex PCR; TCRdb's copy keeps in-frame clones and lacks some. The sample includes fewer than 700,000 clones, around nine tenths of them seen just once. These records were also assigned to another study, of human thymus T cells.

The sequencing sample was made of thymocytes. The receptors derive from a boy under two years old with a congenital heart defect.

The CDR3 DNA is TGTGCCAGCAGTAGGCTAGCGGGATTCTCCTACAATGAGCAGTTCTTC. Translation gives CASSRLAGFSYNEQFF. The chain combines TRBV9 with TRBJ2-1; the match to TRBD2 covers 9 bases. The CDR3 sequence is 16 residues long. The V gene's germline CDR1 is SGDLS and CDR2 YYNGEE. Unmatched junction bases numbered 6, after V lost 5 bases and J lost 0 bases.

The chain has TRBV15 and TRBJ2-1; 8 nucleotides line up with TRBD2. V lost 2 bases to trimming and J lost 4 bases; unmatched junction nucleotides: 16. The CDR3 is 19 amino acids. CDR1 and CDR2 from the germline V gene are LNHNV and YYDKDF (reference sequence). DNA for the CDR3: TGTGCCACCAGCAGATGGGGGGGCCCCGGGACTAGGAGATACAATGAGCAGTTCTTC. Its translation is CATSRWGGPGTRRYNEQFF. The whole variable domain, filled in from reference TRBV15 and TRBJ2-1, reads DAMVIQNPRYQVTQFGKPVTLSCSQTLNHNVMYWYQQKSSQAPKLLFHYYDKDFNNEADTPDNFQSRRPNTSFCFLDIRSPGLGDTAMYLCATSRWGGPGTRRYNEQFFGPGTRLTVL.

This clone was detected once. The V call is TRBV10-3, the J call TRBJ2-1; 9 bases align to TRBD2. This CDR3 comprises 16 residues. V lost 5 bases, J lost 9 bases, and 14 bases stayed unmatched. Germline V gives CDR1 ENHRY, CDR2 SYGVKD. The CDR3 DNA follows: TGTGCCATCAGTTACTCTCCGGGACTAGCTTTTGCTGAGCAGTTCTTC. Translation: CAISYSPGLAFAEQFF.

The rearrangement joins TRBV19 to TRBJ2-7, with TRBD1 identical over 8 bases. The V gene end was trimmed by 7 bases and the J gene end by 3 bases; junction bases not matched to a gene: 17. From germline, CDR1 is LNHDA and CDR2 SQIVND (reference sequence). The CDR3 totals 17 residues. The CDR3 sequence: CASTGGGKQGVCYEQYF. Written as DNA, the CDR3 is TGTGCCAGTACCGGAGGGGGGAAACAGGGGGTTTGCTACGAGCAGTACTTC.

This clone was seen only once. Written as DNA, the CDR3 is TGTGCCAGCAGATGGGACAAAGAGAACACTGAAGCTTTCTTT. It codes for CASRWDKENTEAFF. The genes are TRBV6-5 and TRBJ1-1; weak D call: TRBD1 (6 bases). V was pared by 6 bases and J by 1 base, with 12 bases between. The CDR3 has 14 residues. Per the germline V gene, CDR1 is MNHEY and CDR2 is SVGAGI.

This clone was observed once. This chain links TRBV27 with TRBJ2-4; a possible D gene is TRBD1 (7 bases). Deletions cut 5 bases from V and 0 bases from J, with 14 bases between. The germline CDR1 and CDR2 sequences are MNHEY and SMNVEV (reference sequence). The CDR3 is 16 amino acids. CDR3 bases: TGTGCCAGCAGTACCCGACAGGGACTAGCCAAAAACATTCAGTACTTC. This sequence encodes CASSTRQGLAKNIQYF.